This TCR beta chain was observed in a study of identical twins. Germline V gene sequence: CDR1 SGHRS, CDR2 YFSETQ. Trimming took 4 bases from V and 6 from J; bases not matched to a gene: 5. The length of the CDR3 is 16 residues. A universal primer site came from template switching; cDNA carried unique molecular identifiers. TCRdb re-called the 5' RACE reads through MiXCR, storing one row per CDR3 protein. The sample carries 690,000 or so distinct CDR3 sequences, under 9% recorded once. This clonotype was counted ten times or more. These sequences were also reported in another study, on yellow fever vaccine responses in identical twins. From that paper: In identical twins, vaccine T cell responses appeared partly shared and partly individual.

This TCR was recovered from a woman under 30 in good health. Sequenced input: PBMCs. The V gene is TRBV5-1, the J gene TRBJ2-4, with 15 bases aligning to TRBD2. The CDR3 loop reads CASSPGLAGGLNIQYF. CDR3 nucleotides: TGCGCCAGCAGCCCAGGACTAGCGGGGGGGCTAAACATTCAGTACTTC.